A single sample is the source of the 31 T cell receptor beta chains below, sequenced in a study of T cell responses to AZD1222 COVID-19 vaccine (dated by TCRdb to about 2021). What this sample's time point label stands for: about 28 days (+/-7) after the second vaccine dose. Library preparation was by the immunoSEQ multiplex PCR assay. The table was pulled from immuneACCESS by TCRdb, which kept in-frame rearrangements only. Such tables lose some clones; where checked, under half of the loss comes from unresolved V genes, and the rest has no known cause. Counted in this sample were tens of thousands of clones; around 82% of them appeared once. 40% to 55% of the sample rests with the top ten. Material: peripheral blood, obtained 28 days after the second AZD1222 dose. The receptors were sampled from an adult who received the AZD1222 COVID-19 vaccine.

Written as DNA, the CDR3 is TGTGCCAGTAGTATTTCCCTCCATATAGCGGGGGGTAGCACAGATACGCAGTATTTT. Protein product: CASSISLHIAGGSTDTQYF. This chain uses TRBV19 with TRBJ2-3; TRBD2 matches 10 bases. The V segment lost 3 bases and the J segment 0 bases; nucleotides outside the gene matches: 12. CDR1 is LNHDA, CDR2 SQIVND, per germline (reference sequence). This CDR3 has 19 residues.

The rearrangement links TRBV4-2 to TRBJ2-5; the D call may be TRBD1 or TRBD2 (7 bases each). Trimming cost V 4 bases and J 5 bases, with 23 bases left between them. In germline, CDR1 is LGHNA, CDR2 YNFKEQ. The CDR3 covers 17 residues. The CDR3 is CASSPKGATSRKETQYF. The CDR3 DNA follows: TGTGCCAGCAGCCCTAAGGGGGCGACTAGCCGGAAGGAGACCCAGTACTTC.

CDR3 coding DNA: TGTGCCAGCAGTCCGGCGGGTCCAGCGCTCTCCTACGAGCAGTACTTC. The encoded protein is CASSPAGPALSYEQYF. The rearrangement uses TRBV28 and TRBJ2-7; tentatively, D is TRBD2 (5 bases). Trimming left V 5 bases short and J 0 bases short, with 17 bases between. The germline V gene has CDR1 MDHEN and CDR2 SYDVKM. The CDR3 sequence is 16 residues long.

This chain uses TRBV3-1 (or the pseudogene TRBV3-2) with TRBJ1-5; 9 positions match TRBD1. Germline values: CDR1 LGHDT, CDR2 YNNKEL (reference sequence). This CDR3 is 16 amino acids long. V was clipped by 9 bases and J by 10 bases; unmatched bases: 19. CDR3 amino acids: CASRIDRGGVRGPQHF. CDR3 in DNA: TGTGCCAGTAGAATCGACAGGGGGGGAGTCCGAGGACCCCAGCATTTT.

Note on this clone: One junction end disagrees with the germline gene, perhaps due to a read error. V gene TRBV7-7 combines with J gene TRBJ2-2; the match to TRBD1 covers 7 bases. The germline V gene encodes CDR1 SSHAT and CDR2 FNYEAQ (reference sequence). There are 15 residues in the CDR3. DNA of the CDR3: TGTGCTAGCAGCCCGGACAGGCGAGGAACCGGGGAGCTGTTTTTT. Its translation: CASSPDRRGTGELFF. The full variable domain, its missing parts supplied by reference TRBV7-7 and TRBJ2-2, is GAGVSQSPRYKVTKRGQDVTLRCDPISSHATLYWYQQALGQGPEFLTYFNYEAQPDKSGLPSDRFSAERPEGSISTLTIQRTEQRDSAMYRCASSPDRRGTGELFFGEGSRLTVL.

The CDR3 protein is CASSPGGGTTYNEQFF. As DNA, the CDR3 is TGTGCCAGCAGCCCAGGGGGGGGGACTACATACAATGAGCAGTTCTTC. The chain has TRBV9 and TRBJ2-1, with D perhaps being TRBD1 or TRBD2 (7 bases each). This CDR3 contains 16 residues. CDR1 and CDR2 from the germline V gene are SGDLS and YYNGEE. With 4 bases removed from V and 4 bases from J, the gap between germline ends came to 18 bases. The whole variable domain, remainder taken from reference TRBV9 and TRBJ2-1, is DSGVTQTPKHLITATGQRVTLRCSPRSGDLSVYWYQQSLDQGLQFLIQYYNGEERAKGNILERFSAQQFPDLHSELNLSSLELGDSALYFCASSPGGGTTYNEQFFGPGTRLTVL.

This clone was observed a handful of times. V is TRBV7-6 and J is TRBJ2-3, with 10 positions matching TRBD1. V gave up 3 bases and J gave up 5 bases; unmatched junction bases: 8. The germline gives CDR1 SGHVS, CDR2 FNYEAQ. The CDR3 has 16 residues. The CDR3 reads CASSFLGQGSGDTQYF. CDR3 DNA sequence: TGTGCCAGCAGCTTCTTGGGACAGGGGAGTGGAGATACGCAGTATTTT. Complete variable domain (other parts from reference TRBV7-6 and TRBJ2-3): GAGVSQSPRYKVTKRGQDVALRCDPISGHVSLYWYRQALGQGPEFLTYFNYEAQQDKSGLPNDRFSAERPEGSISTLTIQRTEQRDSAMYRCASSFLGQGSGDTQYFGPGTRLTVL.

The V gene is TRBV28, the J gene TRBJ2-3, with 10 bases matching TRBD1. CDR1 MDHEN and CDR2 SYDVKM come from the germline V gene. The length of the CDR3 is 16 residues. J gave up 2 bases and V 2 bases, and 4 bases lay outside the gene matches. Here the CDR3 reads CASSLRDRGFTDTQYF. For the CDR3, the DNA is TGTGCCAGCAGTTTACGGGACAGGGGTTTCACAGATACGCAGTATTTT.

This chain uses TRBV9 with TRBJ2-5, with D perhaps matching TRBD1 or TRBD2 (6 bases each). Trimming cost V 3 bases and J 7 bases, with 19 bases left between them. From germline, CDR1 is SGDLS and CDR2 YYNGEE. The CDR3 totals 15 residues. Here the CDR3 DNA reads TGTGCCAGCAGCGAGACGGGGGCCACCTTTGTGACCCAGTACTTC. Encoded protein: CASSETGATFVTQYF.

This chain connects TRBV19 to TRBJ2-1, with 11 bases matching TRBD2. This CDR3 comprises 14 residues. Germline values: CDR1 LNHDA, CDR2 SQIVND (reference sequence). V lost 7 bases, J lost 6 bases, and 5 bases stayed unmatched. CDR3 nucleotide sequence: TGTGCCAGTAATCTAGCGGGAGGCCCCAATGAGCAGTTCTTC. This encodes CASNLAGGPNEQFF.

This clone appeared a single time. The CDR3 coding sequence is TGTGCCAGCAGCCAAGGCTGGGACAGTACCTACGAGCAGTACTTC. Translated: CASSQGWDSTYEQYF. V and J are TRBV3-1 (or the pseudogene TRBV3-2) and TRBJ2-7, with 7 bases matching TRBD1. The V gene's germline CDR1 is LGHDT and CDR2 YNNKEL (reference sequence). The CDR3 has 15 residues. V shed 1 base, J shed 2 bases, and the junction held 5 bases outside the gene matches.

The CDR3 DNA sequence: TGCAGCAGAGGGTCCGTAGATGGCTACACCTTC. Encoded protein: CSRGSVDGYTF. V usage is TRBV20-1 and J usage is TRBJ1-2; D not certain. The germline V gene encodes CDR1 DFQATT and CDR2 SNEGSKA (reference sequence). The CDR3 runs 11 residues.

This clone was detected only a few times. The gene calls are TRBV11-2 and TRBJ1-6; tentatively, D is TRBD1 (5 bases). V was clipped by 3 bases and J by 8 bases, with 8 bases between them. This CDR3 is 13 amino acids long. Germline V gene data show CDR1 as SGHAT and CDR2 as FQNNGV. The CDR3 DNA is TGTGCCAGCAGCTTGGAAGGGGATTCACCCCTCCACTTT. Its translation: CASSLEGDSPLHF.

The V and J genes are TRBV28 and TRBJ2-3; 9 bases agree with TRBD1. J gave up 3 bases and V 5 bases, and 9 bases lay outside the gene matches. The length of the CDR3 is 16 residues. The V gene's germline CDR1 is MDHEN and CDR2 SYDVKM. This CDR3 is CASSPTYRGLTDTQYF. The CDR3, as DNA: TGTGCCAGCAGTCCAACCTACAGGGGGCTTACAGATACGCAGTATTTT.

The gene calls are TRBV18 and TRBJ2-6, with a possible D match to TRBD1 (5 bases). The V gene lost 3 bases and the J gene lost 0 bases, with 12 bases spanning the gap. This CDR3 region has 17 residues. CDR1 KGHSH and CDR2 LQKENI come from the germline V gene. CDR3 sequence reads: CASSPIDRSSGANVLTF. CDR3 DNA: TGTGCCAGCTCACCGATTGACAGATCCTCTGGGGCCAACGTCCTGACTTTC.

This chain links TRBV7-2 with TRBJ2-3, with unresolved D. Trimming took off 0 bases at V and 6 bases at J, with 7 bases between the two ends. CDR1 and CDR2 from the germline V gene are SGHTA and FQGNSA. This CDR3 spans 13 amino acids. The CDR3 protein is CASSLAQRDTQYF. The CDR3 bases are TGTGCCAGCAGCTTAGCCCAGCGCGATACGCAGTATTTT. Complete variable domain (other parts from reference TRBV7-2 and TRBJ2-3): GAGVSQSPSNKVTEKGKDVELRCDPISGHTALYWYRQSLGQGLEFLIYFQGNSAPDKSGLPSDRFSAERTGGSVSTLTIQRTQQEDSAVYLCASSLAQRDTQYFGPGTRLTVL.

The chain carries TRBV7-8 and TRBJ2-7, with D hard to call. Germline CDR1 SGHVS, CDR2 FQNEAQ. The CDR3 has 13 amino acids. Deletions cut 1 base from V and 2 bases from J, with 6 bases between. The CDR3: CASSLVLTYEQYF. Written as DNA, the CDR3 is TGTGCCAGCAGCTTAGTATTAACCTACGAGCAGTACTTC.

CDR3: CASSLGTAGPYEQYF. The CDR3, as DNA: TGTGCCAGCAGCTTGGGGACAGCGGGCCCCTACGAGCAGTACTTC. This chain uses TRBV11-2 with TRBJ2-7, with a possible D match to TRBD1 (7 bases). The CDR3 totals 15 residues. Trimming removed 3 bases from V and 2 bases from J, with 14 bases in between. Germline values: CDR1 SGHAT, CDR2 FQNNGV.

The chain uses TRBV5-1 and TRBJ2-6; D is uncertain. CDR3 length: 16 residues. Between the trimmed V and J ends, which lost 0 bases and 0 bases, there was a span of 7 bases. CDR1 and CDR2 (germline): SGHRS, YFSETQ. CDR3 bases: TGCGCCAGCAGCTTGGTTGACGGCTCTGGGGCCAACGTCCTGACTTTC. It translates to CASSLVDGSGANVLTF.

This chain connects TRBV6-5 to TRBJ2-3; perhaps TRBD1 as D (6 bases). Looked up from germline, CDR1 is MNHEY and CDR2 is SVGAGI. Trimming pared 4 bases from V and 4 bases from J, leaving 18 bases between. This CDR3 is built from 16 residues. The CDR3 spells CASSSRAGAKSDTQYF. The CDR3 DNA reads TGTGCCAGCAGTTCCAGGGCAGGGGCTAAATCAGATACGCAGTATTTT.

This clone appeared once. The chain has TRBV5-5 and TRBJ2-3; D unclear. Looked up from germline, CDR1 is SGHKS and CDR2 is YYEKEE (reference sequence). The length of the CDR3 is 13 residues. The V gene lost 3 bases and the J gene lost 4 bases, with 9 bases spanning the gap. The CDR3 reads CASSSNPPDTQYF. CDR3 in DNA: TGTGCCAGCAGCTCTAATCCCCCAGATACGCAGTATTTT.

The rearrangement uses TRBV7-9 and TRBJ2-2, with D maybe TRBD1 (5 bases). The germline V and J ends were trimmed by 5 bases and 7 bases, with 20 bases remaining between them. The CDR3 contains 16 residues. Germline CDR1 and CDR2: SEHNR and FQNEAQ (reference sequence). The CDR3 is CASSPTPWGRFGELFF. In DNA form, the CDR3 reads TGTGCCAGCAGCCCTACCCCCTGGGGCCGCTTCGGGGAGCTGTTTTTT.

The rearrangement joins TRBV30 to TRBJ2-3; TRBD2 matches at 10 bases. Per germline, CDR1 GTSNPN and CDR2 SVGIG (reference sequence). V lost 1 base and J lost 8; bases outside the gene matches: 18. The CDR3 has 18 residues. As DNA, the CDR3 is TGTGCCTGGAGTGCCCCCCCTTGGAGCGGGGGGGCCCTCGCTACGCAGTATTTT. Its protein product is CAWSAPPWSGGALATQYF.

The chain uses TRBV4-2 and TRBJ2-7; 10 bases map to TRBD2. The CDR3 runs to 15 residues. With 1 base clipped from V and 0 bases from J, the junction kept 0 bases outside the gene matches. Germline-derived CDR1 and CDR2 are LGHNA and YNFKEQ. DNA of the CDR3: TGTGCCAGCAGCCAAGCTAGCGGGAGCTCCTACGAGCAGTACTTC. Amino acids: CASSQASGSSYEQYF.

V usage is TRBV28 and J usage is TRBJ2-1; D is possibly TRBD1 or TRBD2 (5 bases each). Germline V CDR1 and CDR2: MDHEN, SYDVKM. The germline V and J ends were trimmed by 10 bases and 1 base, with 17 bases remaining between them. The CDR3 has 15 residues. For the CDR3, the DNA is TGTGCCACCGGGGCTGGGACGTTGTCCTACAATGAGCAGTTCTTC. Translation: CATGAGTLSYNEQFF.

The chain links TRBV5-1 to TRBJ2-3, with 8 positions matching TRBD2. The CDR3 sequence is 16 residues long. V gave up 0 bases and J gave up 4 bases; unmatched junction bases: 7. CDR1 is SGHRS, CDR2 YFSETQ, per germline. DNA for the CDR3: TGCGCCAGCAGCTTGGGCTTGTACGGGGGGGCAGATACGCAGTATTTT. This translates into CASSLGLYGGADTQYF.

The chain combines TRBV4-2 with TRBJ2-1; no clear D gene. The CDR3 is 15 amino acids. Trimming took 2 bases from V and 0 from J, leaving 8 bases between them. Germline V gene lookup returns CDR1 LGHNA and CDR2 YNFKEQ. CDR3 bases: TGTGCCAGCAGCCAATATGTCCGCTCCTACAATGAGCAGTTCTTC. As protein: CASSQYVRSYNEQFF.

This rearrangement joins TRBV28 to TRBJ1-2; no reliable D call. V gave up 1 base and J gave up 8 bases, with 17 bases separating them. Germline values: CDR1 MDHEN, CDR2 SYDVKM. This CDR3 contains 15 residues. The CDR3 is CASSLSVRGLGGYTF. In nucleotides, the CDR3 is TGTGCCAGCAGTTTATCTGTGCGGGGTCTTGGGGGCTACACCTTC.

This chain joins TRBV6-5 and TRBJ1-3; 9 bases are shared with TRBD1. J lost 1 base, V lost 5 bases, and 3 bases had no gene match. Germline lookup yields CDR1 MNHEY and CDR2 SVGAGI. The CDR3 sequence is 15 residues long. The CDR3 reads CASSPQGASGNTIYF. In nucleotides, the CDR3 is TGTGCCAGCAGTCCACAGGGGGCGTCTGGAAACACCATATATTTT.

The rearrangement links TRBV14 to TRBJ2-2, with a tentative D call TRBD1 (5 bases). Looked up from germline, CDR1 is SGHDN and CDR2 is FVKESK. The CDR3 runs 14 residues. V was trimmed by 2 bases and J by 5 bases, leaving 9 bases between them. The CDR3 loop reads CASSQSGWTGELFF. The CDR3, as DNA: TGTGCCAGCAGCCAATCAGGGTGGACCGGGGAGCTGTTTTTT.

The rearrangement links TRBV30 to TRBJ1-6; weak D call: TRBD1 (5 bases). V gave up 0 bases and J gave up 9 bases, with 12 bases separating them. The length of the CDR3 is 14 residues. Germline-derived CDR1 and CDR2 are GTSNPN and SVGIG (reference sequence). The CDR3: CAWSVQSRASPLHF. In DNA, the CDR3 is TGTGCCTGGAGTGTACAGAGCAGGGCTTCACCCCTCCACTTT.